This is a list of T cell receptor beta chains from one sample in a study of beta chain features in type 1 diabetes. Repertoires were generated with immunoSEQ multiplex PCR, while TCRdb's copy carries only in-frame clones and drops some. Of about 150,000 clones in the sample, under 60% were seen once. What was sequenced was Tregs from blood. These receptors all come from a young man in good health. Each CDR3 is given with its conserved first and last residue. Fields, in order: clone size, D gene, J gene, V gene, CDR3 protein, CDR3 DNA. D genes are given only for firm matches. Clone size, where shown, is once, few, many, or a class for clones that have expanded.

abundance: few; d_gene: TRBD2; j_gene: TRBJ2-1; v_gene: TRBV7-2; CDR3aa: CASSLSRRSGGIYNEQFF; CDR3nt: TGTGCCAGCAGCTTAAGCCGGCGGAGCGGGGGAATATACAATGAGCAGTTCTTC
abundance: few; d_gene: -; j_gene: TRBJ2-3; v_gene: TRBV6-6; CDR3aa: CASSPSVRPRLDTQYF; CDR3nt: TGTGCCAGCAGCCCGAGCGTGAGACCTCGACTAGATACGCAGTATTTT
abundance: -; d_gene: TRBD2; j_gene: TRBJ2-3; v_gene: TRBV5-6; CDR3aa: CASSLELAGYTDTQYF; CDR3nt: TGTGCCAGCAGCTTGGAATTAGCGGGTTACACAGATACGCAGTATTTT
abundance: few; d_gene: TRBD1; j_gene: TRBJ2-7; v_gene: TRBV6-6; CDR3aa: CASNHGTGFSYEQYF; CDR3nt: TGTGCCAGCAACCACGGGACAGGCTTTTCCTACGAGCAGTACTTC
abundance: -; d_gene: TRBD1; j_gene: TRBJ1-5; v_gene: TRBV7-9; CDR3aa: CASRQGAGQPQHF; CDR3nt: TGTGCCAGCCGGCAGGGGGCTGGCCAGCCCCAGCATTTT
abundance: -; d_gene: -; j_gene: TRBJ1-5; v_gene: TRBV6-5; CDR3aa: CASSYRGGNQPQHF; CDR3nt: TGTGCCAGCAGTTACCGGGGAGGCAATCAGCCCCAGCATTTT
abundance: -; d_gene: -; j_gene: TRBJ1-1; v_gene: TRBV18; CDR3aa: CASSPPLGGTEAFF; CDR3nt: TGTGCCAGCTCACCACCGCTCGGAGGCACTGAAGCTTTCTTT
abundance: -; d_gene: -; j_gene: TRBJ1-1; v_gene: TRBV6-5; CDR3aa: CASSSPTGLNTEAFF; CDR3nt: TGTGCCAGCAGCAGCCCCACAGGGCTGAACACTGAAGCTTTCTTT
abundance: -; d_gene: -; j_gene: TRBJ2-1; v_gene: TRBV6-5; CDR3aa: CASSRGIRADEQFF; CDR3nt: TGTGCCAGCAGTCGCGGGATCCGGGCCGATGAGCAGTTCTTC
abundance: -; d_gene: -; j_gene: TRBJ2-1; v_gene: TRBV5-5; CDR3aa: CASSLSGVYNEQFF; CDR3nt: TGTGCCAGCAGCTTGTCAGGGGTATACAATGAGCAGTTCTTC
abundance: once; d_gene: -; j_gene: TRBJ1-4; v_gene: TRBV6-1; CDR3aa: CASSGFGGGGEKLFF; CDR3nt: TGTGCCAGCAGTGGTTTCGGCGGGGGTGGTGAAAAACTGTTTTTT
abundance: -; d_gene: TRBD2; j_gene: TRBJ2-3; v_gene: TRBV19; CDR3aa: CASSILSGGANTQYF; CDR3nt: TGTGCCAGTAGTATTCTTAGCGGGGGGGCCAATACGCAGTATTTT
abundance: few; d_gene: TRBD1; j_gene: TRBJ2-2; v_gene: TRBV19; CDR3aa: CASSIRGRSTGELFF; CDR3nt: TGTGCCAGTAGTATCAGGGGGCGAAGCACCGGGGAGCTGTTTTTT
abundance: -; d_gene: -; j_gene: TRBJ2-1; v_gene: TRBV7-2; CDR3aa: CASSLFGVAGAHNEQFF; CDR3nt: TGTGCCAGCAGCTTATTCGGAGTAGCAGGGGCCCACAATGAGCAGTTCTTC
abundance: -; d_gene: -; j_gene: TRBJ1-1; v_gene: TRBV4-3; CDR3aa: CASSRGRNTEAFF; CDR3nt: TGCGCCAGCAGCCGGGGCCGTAACACTGAAGCTTTCTTT
abundance: few; d_gene: -; j_gene: TRBJ1-5; v_gene: TRBV18; CDR3aa: CASSPAGNQPQHF; CDR3nt: TGTGCCAGCTCACCAGCAGGGAATCAGCCCCAGCATTTT